This T cell receptor beta chain was profiled in a study of blood T cell repertoires in COVID-19. Clones were sequenced by immunoSEQ multiplex PCR, and TCRdb holds only the in-frame ones, with some missing. The table lists approximately 300,000 clones, 80% to 90% of them singletons. CDR3 size: 11 residues. The germline gives CDR1 DFQATT, CDR2 SNEGSKA (reference sequence). The ends lost 6 bases at V and 9 bases at J; junction bases unmatched: 5. The sequenced material came from peripheral blood. The receptor's source is a man aged 50 to 59 with active or convalescent COVID-19. This sequence joins TRBV20-1 and TRBJ2-3, with 8 bases fitting TRBD1. CDR3 nucleotide sequence: TGCAGTGCAAGGGACAGGAGGACGCAGTATTTT. This encodes CSARDRRTQYF.